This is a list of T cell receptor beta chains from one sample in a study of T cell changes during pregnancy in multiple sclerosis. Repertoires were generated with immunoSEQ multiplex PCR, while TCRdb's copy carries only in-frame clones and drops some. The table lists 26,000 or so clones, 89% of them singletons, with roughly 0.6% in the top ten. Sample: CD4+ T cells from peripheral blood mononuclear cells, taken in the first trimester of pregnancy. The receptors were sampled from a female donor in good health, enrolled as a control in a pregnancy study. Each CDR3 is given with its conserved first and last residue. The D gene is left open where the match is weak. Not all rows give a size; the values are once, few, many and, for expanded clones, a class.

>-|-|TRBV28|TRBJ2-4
CATWGGLTKNIQYF
TGTGCCACCTGGGGAGGTTTGACCAAAAACATTCAGTACTTC
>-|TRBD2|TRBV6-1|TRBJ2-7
CASSDVGTSSYEQYF
TGTGCCAGCAGTGATGTCGGGACTAGCTCCTACGAGCAGTACTTC
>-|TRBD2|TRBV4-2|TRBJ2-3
CASSHRLAGVGDTQYF
TGTGCCAGCAGCCACCGACTAGCGGGAGTAGGAGATACGCAGTATTTT
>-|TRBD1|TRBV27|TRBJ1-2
CASSPGQGRTYNYGYTF
TGTGCCAGCAGTCCGGGACAGGGGCGTACATACAACTATGGCTACACCTTC
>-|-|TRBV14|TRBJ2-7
CASSQDRGGFYEQYF
TGTGCCAGCAGCCAAGATCGCGGGGGCTTCTACGAGCAGTACTTC
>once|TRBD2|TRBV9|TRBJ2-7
CASSATSGGAGSYEQYF
TGTGCCAGCAGTGCGACTAGCGGGGGGGCCGGGTCCTACGAGCAGTACTTC
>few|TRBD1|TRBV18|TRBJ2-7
CASSPAGGYEQYF
TGTGCCAGCTCACCCGCAGGGGGCTACGAGCAGTACTTC
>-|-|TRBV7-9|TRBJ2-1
CASSGGLQGNEQFF
TGTGCCAGCAGCGGAGGATTACAGGGAAACGAGCAGTTCTTC
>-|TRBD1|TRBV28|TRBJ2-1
CASSEGQGSNEQFF
TGTGCCAGCAGCGAGGGACAGGGCTCCAATGAGCAGTTCTTC
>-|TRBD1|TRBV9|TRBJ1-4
CASSVGQGRLFF
TGTGCCAGCAGCGTAGGACAGGGAAGACTGTTTTTT
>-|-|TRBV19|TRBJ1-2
CASSIGGGLYGYTF
TGTGCCAGTAGTATAGGTGGAGGGCTCTATGGCTACACCTTC
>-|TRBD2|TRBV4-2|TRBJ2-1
CASSQSLAMGGDGEQFF
TGTGCCAGCAGCCAATCTCTAGCGATGGGGGGGGACGGTGAGCAGTTCTTC
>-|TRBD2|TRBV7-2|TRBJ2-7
CASSLATSATYEQYF
TGTGCCAGCAGCTTAGCGACTAGCGCGACCTACGAGCAGTACTTC
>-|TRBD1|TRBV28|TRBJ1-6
CASTSTGAEDYNSPLHF
TGTGCCAGCACAAGCACAGGGGCCGAGGATTATAATTCACCCCTCCACTTT
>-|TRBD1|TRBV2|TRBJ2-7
CASIPDRASYEQYF
TGTGCCAGCATCCCGGACAGGGCCTCCTACGAGCAGTACTTC
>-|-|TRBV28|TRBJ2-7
CASNARNQGEQYF
TGTGCCAGCAATGCTAGGAACCAGGGGGAGCAGTACTTC
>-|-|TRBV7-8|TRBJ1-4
CASSLVRQNPEKLFF
TGTGCCAGCAGCTTAGTAAGACAGAATCCAGAAAAACTGTTTTTT
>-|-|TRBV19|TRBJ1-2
CASTPPLGDVNYGYTF
TGTGCCAGTACCCCTCCCCTCGGGGATGTTAACTATGGCTACACCTTC
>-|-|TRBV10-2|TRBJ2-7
CASRDTGVVYEQYF
TGCGCCAGCAGAGACACGGGGGTGGTCTACGAGCAGTACTTC
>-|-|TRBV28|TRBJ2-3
CASSTGKPDTQYF
TGTGCCAGCAGCACCGGGAAGCCAGATACGCAGTATTTT
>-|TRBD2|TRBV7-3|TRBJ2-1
CASSNLAGASYNEQFF
TGTGCCAGCAGCAACCTAGCGGGGGCCTCCTACAATGAGCAGTTCTTC
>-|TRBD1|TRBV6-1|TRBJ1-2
CASSESTGGNYGYTF
TGTGCCAGCAGTGAATCGACAGGGGGCAACTATGGCTACACCTTC
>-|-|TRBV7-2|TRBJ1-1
CASSFNGLLNTEAFF
TGTGCCAGCAGCTTTAACGGACTCCTGAACACTGAAGCTTTCTTT
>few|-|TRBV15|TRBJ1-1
CATSRVAGPNTEAFF
TGTGCCACCAGCAGAGTAGCAGGGCCGAACACTGAAGCTTTCTTT
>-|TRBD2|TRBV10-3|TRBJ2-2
CAISDSGGSGELFF
TGTGCCATCAGTGATTCGGGGGGGTCCGGGGAGCTGTTTTTT
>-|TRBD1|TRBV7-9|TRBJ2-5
CASSRGQQETQYF
TGTGCCAGCAGCCGGGGACAGCAAGAGACCCAGTACTTC
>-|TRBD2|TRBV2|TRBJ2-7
CASRGLATAYEQYF
TGTGCCAGCAGAGGACTAGCTACAGCCTACGAGCAGTACTTC
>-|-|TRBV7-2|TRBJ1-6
CASSFPRDNSPLHF
TGTGCCAGCAGCTTCCCCAGGGATAATTCACCCCTCCACTTT
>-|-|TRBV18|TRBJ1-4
CASSGRQATNEKLFF
TGTGCCAGCTCAGGGAGACAGGCAACTAATGAAAAACTGTTTTTT
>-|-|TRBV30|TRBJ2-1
CAWSVRGRQFF
TGTGCCTGGAGTGTTCGGGGGAGGCAGTTCTTC
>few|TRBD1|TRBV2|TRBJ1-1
CASRTGMNTEAFF
TGTGCCAGCAGGACAGGGATGAACACTGAAGCTTTCTTT
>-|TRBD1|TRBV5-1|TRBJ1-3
CASSSGRQGLSGNTIYF
TGCGCCAGCAGCTCCGGTAGACAGGGACTCTCTGGAAACACCATATATTTT
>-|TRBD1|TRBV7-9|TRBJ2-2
CATKDRANTGELFF
TGTGCCACCAAGGACAGGGCCAACACCGGGGAGCTGTTTTTT
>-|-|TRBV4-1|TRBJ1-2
CASSQETEAGYTF
TGCGCCAGCAGCCAAGAGACAGAGGCGGGCTACACCTTC
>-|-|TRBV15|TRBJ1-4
CATSRLRGRTNEKLFF
TGTGCCACCAGCAGACTAAGGGGGAGAACTAATGAAAAACTGTTTTTT
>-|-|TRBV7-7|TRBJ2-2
CASSQGLLGSGELFF
TGTGCTAGCAGCCAAGGGCTCCTCGGGAGCGGGGAGCTGTTTTTT
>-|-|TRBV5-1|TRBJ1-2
CASSQGALNYGYTF
TGCGCCAGCAGCCAGGGTGCCCTTAACTATGGCTACACCTTC
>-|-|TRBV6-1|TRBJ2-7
CASSSRGPTKGEQYF
TGTGCCAGCAGCAGTAGGGGTCCAACGAAGGGCGAGCAGTACTTC
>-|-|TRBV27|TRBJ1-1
CASRQYFTANTEAFF
TGTGCCAGCAGGCAATATTTCACAGCGAACACTGAAGCTTTCTTT
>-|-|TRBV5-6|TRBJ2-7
CASSLGGDFSYEQYF
TGTGCCAGCAGCTTGGGAGGGGACTTCTCCTACGAGCAGTACTTC
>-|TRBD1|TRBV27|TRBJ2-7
CASSPPRQGASYEQYF
TGTGCCAGCAGTCCTCCCCGACAGGGGGCTTCCTACGAGCAGTACTTC
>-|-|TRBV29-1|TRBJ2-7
CSVPSENGYEQYF
TGCAGCGTGCCCTCCGAGAACGGCTACGAGCAGTACTTC
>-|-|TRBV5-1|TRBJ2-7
CASSPSPGIMLSYEQYF
TGCGCCAGCAGCCCCTCGCCGGGGATCATGTTATCCTACGAGCAGTACTTC
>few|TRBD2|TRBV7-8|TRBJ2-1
CASSGPGGPYNEQFF
TGTGCCAGCAGCGGGCCGGGGGGGCCTTACAATGAGCAGTTCTTC
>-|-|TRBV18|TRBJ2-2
CASSRSGESTGELFF
TGTGCCAGCTCACGTTCGGGGGAGTCCACCGGGGAGCTGTTTTTT
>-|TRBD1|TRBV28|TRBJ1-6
CASSGQGAWSSYNSPLHF
TGTGCCAGCAGCGGGCAGGGGGCCTGGAGCTCCTATAATTCACCCCTCCACTTT